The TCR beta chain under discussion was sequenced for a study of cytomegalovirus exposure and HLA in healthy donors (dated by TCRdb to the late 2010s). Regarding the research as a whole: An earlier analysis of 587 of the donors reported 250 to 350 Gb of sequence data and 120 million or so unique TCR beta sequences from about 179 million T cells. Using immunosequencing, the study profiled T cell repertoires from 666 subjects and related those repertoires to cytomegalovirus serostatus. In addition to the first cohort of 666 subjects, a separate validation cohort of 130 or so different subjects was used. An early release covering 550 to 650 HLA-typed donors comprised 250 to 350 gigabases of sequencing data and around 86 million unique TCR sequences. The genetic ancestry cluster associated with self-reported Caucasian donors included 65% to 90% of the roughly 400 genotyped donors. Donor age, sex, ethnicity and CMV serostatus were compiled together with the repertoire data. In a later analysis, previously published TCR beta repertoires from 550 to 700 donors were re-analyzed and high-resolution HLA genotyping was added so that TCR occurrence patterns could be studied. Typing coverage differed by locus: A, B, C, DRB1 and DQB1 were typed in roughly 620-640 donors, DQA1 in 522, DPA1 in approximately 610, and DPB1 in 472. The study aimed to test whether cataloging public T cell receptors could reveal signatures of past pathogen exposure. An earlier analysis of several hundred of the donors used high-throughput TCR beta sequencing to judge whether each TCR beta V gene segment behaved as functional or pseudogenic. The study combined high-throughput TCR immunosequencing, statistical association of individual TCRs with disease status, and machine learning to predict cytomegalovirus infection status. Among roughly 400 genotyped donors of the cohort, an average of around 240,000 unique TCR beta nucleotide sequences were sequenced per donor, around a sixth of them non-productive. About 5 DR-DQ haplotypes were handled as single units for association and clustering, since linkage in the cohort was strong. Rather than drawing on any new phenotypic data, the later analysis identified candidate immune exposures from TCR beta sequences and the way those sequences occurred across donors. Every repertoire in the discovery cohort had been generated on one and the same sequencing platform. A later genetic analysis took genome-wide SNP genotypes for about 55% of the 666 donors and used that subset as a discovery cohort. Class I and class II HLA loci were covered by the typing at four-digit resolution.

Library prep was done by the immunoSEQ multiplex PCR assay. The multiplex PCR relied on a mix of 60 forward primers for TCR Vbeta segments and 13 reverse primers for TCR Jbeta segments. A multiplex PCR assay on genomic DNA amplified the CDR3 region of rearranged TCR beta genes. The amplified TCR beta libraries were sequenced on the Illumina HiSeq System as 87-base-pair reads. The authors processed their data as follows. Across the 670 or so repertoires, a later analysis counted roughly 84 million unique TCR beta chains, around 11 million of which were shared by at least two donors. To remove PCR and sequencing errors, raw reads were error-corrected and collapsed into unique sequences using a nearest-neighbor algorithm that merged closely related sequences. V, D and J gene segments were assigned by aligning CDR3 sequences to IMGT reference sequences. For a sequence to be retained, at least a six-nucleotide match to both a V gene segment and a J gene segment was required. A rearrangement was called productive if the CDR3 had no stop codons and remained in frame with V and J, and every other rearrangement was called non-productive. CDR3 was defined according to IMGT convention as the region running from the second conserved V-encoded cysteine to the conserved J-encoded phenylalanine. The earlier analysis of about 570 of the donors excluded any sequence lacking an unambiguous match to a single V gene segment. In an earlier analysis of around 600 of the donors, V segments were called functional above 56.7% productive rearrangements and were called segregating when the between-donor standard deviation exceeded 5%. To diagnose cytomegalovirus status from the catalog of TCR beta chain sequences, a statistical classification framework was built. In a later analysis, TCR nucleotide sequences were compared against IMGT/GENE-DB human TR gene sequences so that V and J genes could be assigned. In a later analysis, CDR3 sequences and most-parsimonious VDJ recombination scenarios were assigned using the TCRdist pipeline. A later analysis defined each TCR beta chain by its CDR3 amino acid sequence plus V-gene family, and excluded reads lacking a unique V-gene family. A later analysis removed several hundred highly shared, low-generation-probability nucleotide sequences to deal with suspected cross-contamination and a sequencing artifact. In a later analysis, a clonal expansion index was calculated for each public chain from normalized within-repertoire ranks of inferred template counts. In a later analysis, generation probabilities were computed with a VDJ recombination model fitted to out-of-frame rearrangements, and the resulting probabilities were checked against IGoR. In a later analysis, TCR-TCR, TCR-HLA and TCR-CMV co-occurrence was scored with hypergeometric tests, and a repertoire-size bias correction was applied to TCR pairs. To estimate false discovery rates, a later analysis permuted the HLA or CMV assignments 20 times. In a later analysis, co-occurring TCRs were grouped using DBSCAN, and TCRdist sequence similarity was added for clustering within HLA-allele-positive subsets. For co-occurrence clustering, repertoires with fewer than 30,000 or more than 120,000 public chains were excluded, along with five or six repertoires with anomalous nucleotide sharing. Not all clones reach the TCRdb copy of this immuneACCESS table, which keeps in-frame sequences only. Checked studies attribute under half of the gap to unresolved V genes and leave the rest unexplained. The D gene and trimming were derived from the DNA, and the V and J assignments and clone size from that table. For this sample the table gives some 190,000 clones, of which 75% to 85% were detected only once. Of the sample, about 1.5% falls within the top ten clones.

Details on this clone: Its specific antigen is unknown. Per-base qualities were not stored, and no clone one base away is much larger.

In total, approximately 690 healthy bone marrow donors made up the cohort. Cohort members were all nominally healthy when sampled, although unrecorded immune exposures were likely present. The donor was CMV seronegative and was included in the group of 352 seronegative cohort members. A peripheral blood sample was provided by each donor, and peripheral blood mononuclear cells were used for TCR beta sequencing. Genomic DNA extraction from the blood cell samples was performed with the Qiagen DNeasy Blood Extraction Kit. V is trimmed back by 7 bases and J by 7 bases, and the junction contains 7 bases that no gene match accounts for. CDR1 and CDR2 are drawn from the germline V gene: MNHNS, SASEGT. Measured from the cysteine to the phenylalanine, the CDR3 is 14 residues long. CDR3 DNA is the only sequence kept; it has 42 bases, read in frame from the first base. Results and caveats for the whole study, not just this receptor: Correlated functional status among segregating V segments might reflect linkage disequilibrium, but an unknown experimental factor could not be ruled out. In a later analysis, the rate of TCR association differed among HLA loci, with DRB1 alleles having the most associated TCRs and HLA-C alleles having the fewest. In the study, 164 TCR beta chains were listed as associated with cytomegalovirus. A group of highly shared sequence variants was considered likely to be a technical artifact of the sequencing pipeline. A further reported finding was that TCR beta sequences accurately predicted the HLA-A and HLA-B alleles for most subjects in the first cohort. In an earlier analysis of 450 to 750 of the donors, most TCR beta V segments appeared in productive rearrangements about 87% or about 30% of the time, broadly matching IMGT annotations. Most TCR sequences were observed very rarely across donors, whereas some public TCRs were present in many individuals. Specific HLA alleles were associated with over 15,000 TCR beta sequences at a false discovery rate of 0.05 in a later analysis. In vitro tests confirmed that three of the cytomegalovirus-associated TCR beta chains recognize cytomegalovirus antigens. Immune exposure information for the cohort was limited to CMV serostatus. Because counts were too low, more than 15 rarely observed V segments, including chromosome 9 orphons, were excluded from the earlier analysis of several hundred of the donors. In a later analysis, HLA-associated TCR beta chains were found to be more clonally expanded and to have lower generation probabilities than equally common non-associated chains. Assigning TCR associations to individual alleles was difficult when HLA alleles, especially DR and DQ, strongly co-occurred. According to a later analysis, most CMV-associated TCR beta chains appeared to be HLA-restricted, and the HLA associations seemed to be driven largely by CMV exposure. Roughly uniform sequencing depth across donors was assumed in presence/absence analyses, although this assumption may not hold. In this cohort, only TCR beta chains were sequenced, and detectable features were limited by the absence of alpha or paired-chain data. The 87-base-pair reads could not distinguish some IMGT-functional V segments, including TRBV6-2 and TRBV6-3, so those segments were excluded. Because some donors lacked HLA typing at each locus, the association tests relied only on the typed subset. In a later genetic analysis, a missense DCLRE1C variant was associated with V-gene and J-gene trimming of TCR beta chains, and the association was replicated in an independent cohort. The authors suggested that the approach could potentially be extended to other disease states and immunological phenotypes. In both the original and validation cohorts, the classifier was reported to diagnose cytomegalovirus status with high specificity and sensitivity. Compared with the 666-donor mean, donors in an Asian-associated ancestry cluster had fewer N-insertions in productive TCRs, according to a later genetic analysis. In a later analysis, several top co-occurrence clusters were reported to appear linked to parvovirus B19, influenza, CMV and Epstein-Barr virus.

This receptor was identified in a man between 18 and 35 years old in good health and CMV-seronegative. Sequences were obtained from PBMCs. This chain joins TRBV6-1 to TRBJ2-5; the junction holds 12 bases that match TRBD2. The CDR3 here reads CASTRLAGEVTQYF. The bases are TGTGCCAGCACTCGACTAGCGGGGGAAGTGACCCAGTACTTC.